This is a list of T cell receptor beta chains from one sample in a study of cytomegalovirus exposure and HLA in healthy donors. This table comes from immunoSEQ multiplex PCR, and its TCRdb copy is limited to in-frame clones, with some not included. The table has some 120,000 clones, roughly 80% seen once; the top ten hold about 0.25%. What was sequenced was PBMCs. The source is a man aged 45-60 years in good health and CMV-seronegative. Each CDR3 is given with its conserved first and last residue. The D gene is left open where the match is weak. Size is stated for part of the rows, as once, few or many counts, or as a class when the clone is expanded.

V gene	CDR3 length	D gene	J gene	clone size	CDR3 protein	CDR3 DNA
TRBV5-1	18	TRBD2	TRBJ2-7	-	CASSPPSAGVIGAYEQYF	TGCGCCAGCAGCCCCCCTTCGGCGGGAGTAATAGGGGCCTACGAGCAGTACTTC
TRBV5-4	14	TRBD1	TRBJ2-7	-	CASSLRDRGYEQYF	TGTGCCAGCAGCCTCCGGGACAGGGGTTACGAGCAGTACTTC
TRBV27	15	TRBD2	TRBJ2-7	-	CASRGGLGGSHEQYF	TGTGCCAGCAGGGGGGGACTTGGCGGGAGCCACGAGCAGTACTTC
TRBV7-9	15	TRBD1	TRBJ1-2	once	CASSSRTGAAYGYTF	TGTGCCAGCAGCTCCCGGACAGGGGCGGCTTATGGCTACACCTTC
TRBV7-2	14	TRBD2	TRBJ2-3	-	CASSAIGGEGTQYF	TGTGCCAGCAGCGCAATAGGAGGGGAGGGTACGCAGTATTTT
TRBV2	15	TRBD2	TRBJ2-7	few	CASGSLLAGGYEQYF	TGTGCCAGCGGGTCCCTGCTAGCGGGAGGCTACGAGCAGTACTTC
TRBV9	12	-	TRBJ1-2	-	CASSVQRYGYTF	TGTGCCAGCAGCGTACAGAGGTATGGCTACACCTTC
TRBV7-8	16	-	TRBJ1-1	once	CASSSAGRGSWTEAFF	TGTGCCAGCAGCTCAGCAGGACGGGGGAGTTGGACTGAAGCTTTCTTT
TRBV7-2	13	-	TRBJ2-7	-	CASSRPGAYEQYF	TGTGCCAGCAGCCGGCCGGGGGCCTACGAGCAGTACTTC
TRBV10-3	16	-	TRBJ1-4	-	CAISESLGPTNEKLFF	TGTGCCATCAGTGAGTCGCTAGGTCCAACTAATGAAAAACTGTTTTTT
TRBV5-5	15	-	TRBJ1-3	-	CASSLQGYSGNTIYF	TGTGCCAGCAGTCTACAGGGTTACTCTGGAAACACCATATATTTT
TRBV7-9	17	-	TRBJ1-2	-	CASSLAGDGPINYGYTF	TGTGCCAGCAGCTTAGCAGGAGACGGCCCTATTAACTATGGCTACACCTTC
TRBV5-8	15	TRBD1	TRBJ1-1	-	CASSPRTGHITEAFF	TGTGCCAGCAGCCCCCGGACAGGGCATATTACTGAAGCTTTCTTT
TRBV7-8	15	-	TRBJ2-7	-	CASSLEAGHVYEQYF	TGTGCCAGCAGCTTAGAGGCCGGACATGTCTACGAGCAGTACTTC
TRBV10-1	12	-	TRBJ1-1	-	CASGQLNTEAFF	TGCGCCAGCGGACAACTAAACACTGAAGCTTTCTTT
TRBV5-4	15	TRBD1	TRBJ2-1	-	CASSLPGQGRNEQFF	TGTGCCAGCAGCTTACCGGGACAGGGGAGGAATGAGCAGTTCTTC
TRBV18	15	TRBD1	TRBJ1-4	-	CASSPQGATNEKLFF	TGTGCCAGCTCACCCCAGGGGGCAACTAATGAAAAACTGTTTTTT
TRBV4-2	13	-	TRBJ2-7	few	CASSPGSDYEQYF	TGTGCCAGCAGCCCCGGGAGCGACTACGAGCAGTACTTC
TRBV30	13	TRBD1	TRBJ2-3	-	CAWRDRGTDTQYF	TGTGCCTGGAGGGACAGGGGCACAGATACGCAGTATTTT
TRBV10-3	14	-	TRBJ1-2	-	CAINPTGQYYGYTF	TGTGCCATCAACCCGACAGGCCAGTACTATGGCTACACCTTC
TRBV6-5	14	TRBD2	TRBJ2-5	-	CASSYSSGRETQYF	TGTGCCAGCAGTTACTCTAGCGGGCGAGAGACCCAGTACTTC
TRBV4-2	18	TRBD2	TRBJ2-2	-	CASSQDITSGGNTGELFF	TGTGCCAGCAGCCAGGACATTACTAGCGGGGGGAACACCGGGGAGCTGTTTTTT
TRBV29-1	15	TRBD2	TRBJ2-3	-	CSVLDSGGNSDTQYF	TGCAGCGTCCTAGACAGCGGGGGGAACTCCGATACGCAGTATTTT
TRBV7-7	14	-	TRBJ2-1	-	CASSAEGGLGEQFF	TGTGCTAGCAGCGCCGAAGGAGGGTTGGGTGAGCAGTTCTTC
TRBV25-1	14	-	TRBJ2-7	few	CASSDPQGRDEQYF	TGTGCCAGCAGTGACCCCCAGGGGAGGGACGAGCAGTACTTC
TRBV30	15	-	TRBJ1-2	few	CAWSVGTGMTYGYTF	TGTGCCTGGAGTGTAGGTACGGGGATGACCTATGGCTACACCTTC
TRBV4-3	18	TRBD2	TRBJ2-7	few	CASSQVWGTSGRDDEQYF	TGCGCCAGCAGCCAAGTCTGGGGGACTAGCGGGAGGGACGACGAGCAGTACTTC
TRBV5-1	15	TRBD1	TRBJ2-7	-	CASSLSGQGTYEQYF	TGCGCCAGCAGCTTAAGCGGACAGGGCACCTACGAGCAGTACTTC
TRBV5-6	14	TRBD1	TRBJ2-7	-	CASSSTGGSYEQYF	TGTGCCAGCAGCTCCACAGGGGGCTCCTACGAGCAGTACTTC
TRBV7-3	12	-	TRBJ2-2	once	CASSLLAGELFF	TGTGCCAGCAGCCTCCTAGCCGGGGAGCTGTTTTTT
TRBV5-1	16	TRBD1	TRBJ2-2	-	CASNVVTGGNTGELFF	TGCGCCAGCAACGTAGTGACAGGGGGGAACACCGGGGAGCTGTTTTTT
TRBV29-1	12	TRBD2	TRBJ2-5	-	CSAGTNQETQYF	TGCAGCGCCGGGACTAACCAAGAGACCCAGTACTTC
TRBV9	16	-	TRBJ2-1	-	CASSVAGRVSYNEQFF	TGTGCCAGCAGCGTAGCCGGCAGGGTATCCTACAATGAGCAGTTCTTC
TRBV5-6	13	-	TRBJ1-4	few	CASSFRGREKLFF	TGTGCCAGCAGCTTCAGGGGTCGCGAAAAACTGTTTTTT
TRBV5-1	14	TRBD1	TRBJ1-1	-	CASSWTGANTEAFF	TGCGCCAGCAGCTGGACAGGGGCCAACACTGAAGCTTTCTTT